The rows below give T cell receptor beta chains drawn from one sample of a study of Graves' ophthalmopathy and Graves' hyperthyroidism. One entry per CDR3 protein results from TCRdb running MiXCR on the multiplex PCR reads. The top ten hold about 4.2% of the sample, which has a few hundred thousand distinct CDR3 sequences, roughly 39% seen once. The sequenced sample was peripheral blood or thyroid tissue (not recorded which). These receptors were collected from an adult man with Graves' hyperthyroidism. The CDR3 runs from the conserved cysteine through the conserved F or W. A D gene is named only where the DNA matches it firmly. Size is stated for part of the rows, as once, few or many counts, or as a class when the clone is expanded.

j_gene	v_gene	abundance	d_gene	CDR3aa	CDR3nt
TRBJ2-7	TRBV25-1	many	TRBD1	CASSESRQGNTYEQYF	TGTGCCAGCAGTGAGTCTAGACAGGGTAACACCTACGAGCAGTACTTC
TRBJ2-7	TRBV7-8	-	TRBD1	CASSPRTGTGIIPSSYEQYF	TGCGCCAGCAGCCCGAGGACCGGGACAGGGATAATCCCAAGCTCCTACGAGCAGTACTTC
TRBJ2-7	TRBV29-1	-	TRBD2	CSAGTKYEQYF	TGCAGCGCCGGGACTAAGTACGAGCAGTACTTC
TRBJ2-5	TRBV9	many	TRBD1	CASSADGQGLETQYF	TGTGCCAGCAGCGCAGACGGACAGGGATTGGAGACCCAGTACTTC
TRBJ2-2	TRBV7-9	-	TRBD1	CASSLAQGAGELFF	TGTGCCAGCAGCTTAGCGCAGGGGGCCGGGGAGCTGTTTTTT
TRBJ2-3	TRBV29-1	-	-	CSVVGVADTQYF	TGCAGCGTTGTTGGGGTCGCAGATACGCAGTATTTT
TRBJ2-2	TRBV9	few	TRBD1	CASTPRDSYTGELFF	TGTGCCAGCACCCCAAGGGACAGCTACACCGGGGAGCTGTTTTTT
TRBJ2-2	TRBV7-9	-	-	CASRERELFF	TGTGCCAGCAGGGAGCGGGAGCTGTTTTTT
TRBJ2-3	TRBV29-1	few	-	CSVAGAFTDTQYF	TGCAGCGTTGCCGGGGCGTTCACAGATACGCAGTATTTT
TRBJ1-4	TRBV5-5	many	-	CASSSDEKLFF	TGTGCCAGCAGCTCAGACGAAAAACTGTTTTTT
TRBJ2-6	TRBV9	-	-	CASSDSAGISGANVLTF	TGTGCCAGCAGTGATTCCGCCGGAATCTCTGGGGCCAACGTCCTGACTTTC